These 29 T cell receptor beta chains were sequenced from one sample in a study of identical twins. MiXCR, applied by TCRdb to the 5' RACE reads, yields one record per CDR3 protein. The sample includes 1,800,000 or so distinct CDR3 sequences, around 33% of them seen just once. Sequencing was done on a sample of cord blood. The origin of the receptors is a newborn girl in good health.

Regarding this clonotype: This may arise from a read error, as a much more abundant clone is one base away. The chain carries TRBV4-2 and TRBJ1-2, with TRBD1 as a possible D gene (6 bases). The CDR3 is made up of 14 amino acids. V was clipped by 1 base and J by 6 bases, with 12 bases between them. Germline CDR1 LGHNA, CDR2 YNFKEQ. CDR3 nucleotide sequence: TGTGCCAGCAGCCAAGCTTGCAGGGGCGATGGCTACACCTTC. Protein product: CASSQACRGDGYTF.

The chain carries TRBV9 and TRBJ2-3, with 9 positions matching TRBD1. Germline values: CDR1 SGDLS, CDR2 YYNGEE. The CDR3 runs 19 residues. The V and J ends lost 3 bases and 6 bases, in that order; junction bases with no gene match: 20. In DNA, the CDR3 is TGTGCCAGCAGCGGCGGTAGGCACCGGGACAGGGTAAATGCGGATACGCAGTATTTT. It codes for CASSGGRHRDRVNADTQYF.

This clonotype was seen a single time. V and J are TRBV29-1 and TRBJ1-1, with a weak D call TRBD1 (5 bases). Trimming removed 6 bases at V and 6 bases at J, with 17 bases between. Germline lookup yields CDR1 SQVTM and CDR2 ANQGSEA. The CDR3 length is 13 residues. DNA of the CDR3: TGCAGCGTGCTTGGGGCAGGGATCGCTGAAGCTTTCTTT. It encodes CSVLGAGIAEAFF.

This clonotype came up once. The genes are TRBV7-9 and TRBJ2-5; D might be TRBD1 (6 bases). V was cut by 5 bases and J by 11 bases, with 18 bases left in between. The germline gives CDR1 SEHNR, CDR2 FQNEAQ (reference sequence). The CDR3 is made up of 13 amino acids. Here the CDR3 reads CASSPGVYNEQYF. CDR3 sequence (DNA): TGTGCCAGCAGCCCAGGGGTTTACAATGAGCAGTACTTC.

The V and J genes are TRBV28 and TRBJ1-1, with D hard to call. This CDR3 is 15 amino acids long. Trimming stripped 6 bases from V and 0 bases from J, with 14 bases between. Germline-derived CDR1 and CDR2 are MDHEN and SYDVKM. CDR3 loop: CASSRAGPLNTEAFF. The DNA of the CDR3 is TGTGCCAGCAGCCGCGCCGGGCCCCTGAACACTGAAGCTTTCTTT.

For the CDR3, the DNA is TGTGCCAGCAGTCGACAGCGTCTACGGTATGGCTACACCTTC. This gives the protein CASSRQRLRYGYTF. The genes are TRBV16 and TRBJ1-2; D may be TRBD1 (5 bases). The CDR3 consists of 14 residues. Germline CDR1 is KGHSY and CDR2 is FQNENV. Trimming removed 6 bases from V and 5 bases from J, with 16 bases in between.

This clonotype turned up a few times. CDR3 sequence (DNA): TGTGCCACCCCCTCAGACAGCTCCGAGCAGTTCTTC. Amino acid sequence: CATPSDSSEQFF. The V and J genes are TRBV25-1 and TRBJ2-1, with D possibly being TRBD1 (5 bases). Trimming removed 10 bases from V and 10 bases from J, with 17 bases in between. Germline CDR1 MGHDK, CDR2 SYGVNS. The CDR3 is 12 amino acids.

The sample holds a few counts of this clonotype. The chain links TRBV29-1 to TRBJ2-1, with 10 nucleotides matching TRBD1. The CDR3 runs 13 residues. Unmatched junction bases numbered 3, after V lost 4 bases and J lost 6 bases. Per the germline V gene, CDR1 is SQVTM and CDR2 is ANQGSEA. The CDR3 bases are TGCAGCGTTGGCCGGACAGGGGGCAATGAGCAGTTCTTC. It yields the protein CSVGRTGGNEQFF.

This clonotype was recorded only once. The chain joins TRBV27 to TRBJ2-7; perhaps TRBD2 as D (6 bases). The germline V gene has CDR1 MNHEY and CDR2 SMNVEV (reference sequence). The V gene lost 0 bases and the J gene lost 7 bases, with 31 bases spanning the gap. The CDR3 consists of 20 residues. For the CDR3, the DNA is TGTGCCAGCAGTTTATCGATAATACGTACTAGCCGGAGTAAATACAATGAGCAGTACTTC. Protein product: CASSLSIIRTSRSKYNEQYF.

Concerning this clonotype: A read error may account for a junction end that differs from germline. The CDR3 DNA follows: TGTGCCAGCAGCGGGGGGGCAACTAATGAAAAACCGTTTTTT. Its protein is CASSGGATNEKPFF. The gene calls are TRBV27 and TRBJ1-4; D is possibly TRBD1 (6 bases). Germline-derived CDR1 and CDR2 are MNHEY and SMNVEV (reference sequence). The CDR3 is made up of 14 amino acids.

This rearrangement joins TRBV28 to TRBJ2-1; 8 bases fit TRBD2. Germline CDR1 reads MDHEN; CDR2 reads SYDVKM. V shed 1 base, J shed 3 bases, and the junction held 5 bases outside the gene matches. The CDR3 covers 16 residues. The CDR3 loop is CASSLFGREGYNEQFF. In DNA form, the CDR3 reads TGTGCCAGCAGTTTATTCGGACGGGAGGGCTACAATGAGCAGTTCTTC. The variable domain in full, completed from reference TRBV28 and TRBJ2-1, reads DVKVTQSSRYLVKRTGEKVFLECVQDMDHENMFWYRQDPGLGLRLIYFSYDVKMKEKGDIPEGYSVSREKKERFSLILESASTNQTSMYLCASSLFGREGYNEQFFGPGTRLTVL.

In regard to this clonotype: At one end the junction does not follow the germline gene, possibly because of a read error. The J gene is TRBJ2-5, the V gene TRBV13; weak D call: TRBD2 (6 bases). Looked up from germline, CDR1 is PRHDT and CDR2 is FYEKMQ (reference sequence). CDR3 length equals 16 residues. DNA for the CDR3: TGTGCCAGCAGCCTAGGAAGGAGGGGTACGAGAAATGAGCAGTACTTC. It specifies CASSLGRRGTRNEQYF.

This clonotype occurred a few times. This chain uses TRBV20-1 with TRBJ2-1; D gene unclear. Trimming removed 0 bases at V and 6 bases at J, with 9 bases between. This CDR3 comprises 13 residues. Germline V CDR1 and CDR2: DFQATT, SNEGSKA (reference sequence). CDR3 protein: CSARDVILNEQFF. The CDR3 nucleotides are TGCAGTGCTAGAGATGTGATCCTCAATGAGCAGTTCTTC.

This clonotype was observed a handful of times. Germline is not matched at one junction end, which may reflect a read error. The V and J genes are TRBV7-2 and TRBJ2-1; D possibly corresponds to TRBD2 (5 bases). This CDR3 spans 16 amino acids. Germline lookup yields CDR1 SGHTA and CDR2 FQGNSA. The CDR3 nucleotides are TGTGCCAGCAGCCTAGCCCGGGGAGCGAGCTACAATGAGCAGTTCTTC. The encoded protein is CASSLARGASYNEQFF.

This clonotype was observed a handful of times. V is TRBV20-1 and J is TRBJ2-1; 8 bases match TRBD2. This CDR3 region has 13 residues. CDR1 and CDR2 from the germline V gene are DFQATT and SNEGSKA (reference sequence). Trimming at V came to 2 bases and at J to 10 bases, leaving 7 bases not matched to a gene. CDR3 in DNA: TGCAGTGCTAGACCTCCCGTAGCGGGAGAGCAGTTCTTC. As protein: CSARPPVAGEQFF.

The chain couples TRBV5-1 to TRBJ2-5; D perhaps matches TRBD2 (5 bases). The CDR3 runs 14 residues. The germline V gene has CDR1 SGHRS and CDR2 YFSETQ. Deletions cut 1 base from V and 9 bases from J, with 16 bases between. The DNA for the CDR3 is TGCGCCAGCAGCTTGTGGGCTAGGCCGGAGGCCCAGTACTTC. Its translation is CASSLWARPEAQYF.

V is TRBV20-1 and J is TRBJ1-5, with D possibly TRBD1 on 5 matching bases. V lost 0 bases, J lost 3 bases, and 12 bases lay in between. Germline CDR1 reads DFQATT; CDR2 reads SNEGSKA (reference sequence). The CDR3 runs to 15 residues. The CDR3 bases are TGCAGTGCTAGAGACAGGGAGGGACTCAATCAGCCCCAGCATTTT. This codes for CSARDREGLNQPQHF.

This clonotype was found once. A much larger clone differs from this one at a single base, so this may be a read error. V is TRBV12-3 or TRBV12-4 and J is TRBJ2-1; maybe TRBD2 (6 bases). Trimming stripped 4 bases from V and 8 bases from J, with 12 bases between. This CDR3 has 13 residues. The CDR3 DNA follows: TGTGCCAGCAGTTCCCGGGACTTAGATGAGCAGTTCTTC. Translation: CASSSRDLDEQFF.

This clonotype was seen only a few times. The chain employs TRBV27 and TRBJ2-1; perhaps TRBD2 as D (6 bases). Near its end, the DNA agrees better with TRBJ2-7, so the J call may be wrong. Germline V CDR1 and CDR2: MNHEY, SMNVEV (reference sequence). The CDR3 has 15 residues. In DNA, the CDR3 is TGTGCCAGCAGGGTACCGGTTCGGGAGAAGAATGAGCAGTACTTC. Amino acid sequence: CASRVPVREKNEQYF.

This clonotype was observed a few times. The chain recombines TRBV5-1 with TRBJ2-3, with D unclear. Germline CDR1 is SGHRS and CDR2 is YFSETQ. The CDR3 spans 14 residues. V lost 1 base and J lost 6, with 12 bases in between. This CDR3 reads CASSLTTTGDTQYF. The CDR3 DNA is TGCGCCAGCAGCTTGACTACAACCGGTGATACGCAGTATTTT.

V is TRBV21-1 and J is TRBJ1-5; the table assigns TRBD1, which was not confirmed against the DNA. TRBV21-1 is a recognized pseudogene. The CDR3 length is 13 residues. This chain's CDR3 is CASSRRDNQPQHF. In nucleotides, the CDR3 is TGTGCCAGCAGCCGCCGGGACAATCAGCCCCAGCATTTT.

This clonotype came up a few times. The chain joins TRBV10-3 to TRBJ2-3, with 10 bases matching TRBD2. The CDR3 length is 14 residues. Losses at the gene ends were 8 bases for V and 5 bases for J; bases not matched to a gene: 7. CDR1 and CDR2 (germline): ENHRY, SYGVKD. CDR3 region: CAISTSGEGDTQYF. The DNA of the CDR3 is TGTGCCATCTCAACTAGCGGGGAGGGAGATACGCAGTATTTT.

This chain links TRBV7-9 with TRBJ2-3; either TRBD1 or TRBD2 may supply D (5 bases each). Per the germline V gene, CDR1 is SEHNR and CDR2 is FQNEAQ (reference sequence). The CDR3 loop spans 14 amino acids. Trimming took off 4 bases at V and 6 bases at J, with 14 bases between the two ends. The CDR3 loop reads CASSSGTQGDTQYF. DNA of the CDR3: TGTGCCAGCAGCTCAGGGACCCAAGGGGATACGCAGTATTTT.

This chain joins TRBV6-5 and TRBJ2-7; TRBD2 matches 10 bases. The CDR3 is 19 amino acids. Germline CDR1 reads MNHEY; CDR2 reads SVGAGI. The V gene end was trimmed by 0 bases and the J gene end by 2 bases; junction bases not matched to a gene: 13. The CDR3 sequence is CASSYSRSLAGEGAYEQYF. Written as DNA, the CDR3 is TGTGCCAGCAGTTACTCGAGATCCCTAGCGGGAGAGGGAGCCTACGAGCAGTACTTC.

This clonotype was counted between two and nine times. V gene TRBV2 combines with J gene TRBJ2-5, with TRBD2 as a possible D gene (6 bases). Trimming cost V 6 bases and J 3 bases, with 11 bases left between them. Germline lookup yields CDR1 SNHLY and CDR2 FYNNEI. The CDR3 has 13 amino acids. The CDR3 bases are TGTGCCAGCAGGGCACCGGGGGAAGAGACCCAGTACTTC. Its protein is CASRAPGEETQYF. Looking up the rest from reference TRBV2 and TRBJ2-5 gives the full variable domain: EPEVTQTPSHQVTQMGQEVILRCVPISNHLYFYWYRQILGQKVEFLVSFYNNEISEKSEIFDDQFSVERPDGSNFTLKIRSTKLEDSAMYFCASRAPGEETQYFGPGTRLLVL.

The chain joins TRBV29-1 to TRBJ2-7; 11 bases map to TRBD2. Trimming cost V 5 bases and J 7 bases; bases outside gene matches: 10. Per the germline V gene, CDR1 is SQVTM and CDR2 is ANQGSEA. The CDR3 runs 14 residues. For the CDR3, the DNA is TGCAGCGTTAAAACTAGCGGGAGCGTAAAGGAGCAGTACTTC. Its protein is CSVKTSGSVKEQYF.

This clonotype turned up a few times. CDR3 coding DNA: TGTGCCAGCAGCCCGCCAGGACAGGGTTTCTCCTACGAGCAGTACTTC. This gives the protein CASSPPGQGFSYEQYF. The rearrangement joins TRBV5-5 to TRBJ2-7; 8 bases map to TRBD1. This CDR3 spans 16 amino acids. CDR1 and CDR2 (germline): SGHKS, YYEKEE (reference sequence). J gave up 0 bases and V 4 bases, and 9 bases lay outside the gene matches. Using reference TRBV5-5 and TRBJ2-7 for the parts outside the CDR3, the full variable domain is DAGVTQSPTHLIKTRGQQVTLRCSPISGHKSVSWYQQVLGQGPQFIFQYYEKEERGRGNFPDRFSARQFPNYSSELNVNALLLGDSALYLCASSPPGQGFSYEQYFGPGTRLTVT.

The CDR3 region has the DNA TGTGCCAGCGGTGGAGGGGGAGGGGATGAAAAACTGTTTTTT. Residues: CASGGGGGDEKLFF. V is TRBV9 and J is TRBJ1-4; TRBD1 is a possible D gene (6 bases). The V gene's germline CDR1 is SGDLS and CDR2 YYNGEE. The CDR3 totals 14 residues. Trimming stripped 7 bases from V and 6 bases from J, with 16 bases between. The whole variable domain, filled in from reference TRBV9 and TRBJ1-4, reads DSGVTQTPKHLITATGQRVTLRCSPRSGDLSVYWYQQSLDQGLQFLIQYYNGEERAKGNILERFSAQQFPDLHSELNLSSLELGDSALYFCASGGGGGDEKLFFGSGTQLSVL.

This clonotype was detected only a few times. The rearrangement links TRBV20-1 to TRBJ2-7; 7 positions match TRBD1. Germline CDR1 is DFQATT and CDR2 is SNEGSKA (reference sequence). This CDR3 is built from 12 residues. J gave up 7 bases and V 5 bases, and 8 bases lay outside the gene matches. CDR3 loop: CSAARQGNEQYF. CDR3 nucleotide sequence: TGCAGTGCTGCCCGACAGGGCAATGAGCAGTACTTC.